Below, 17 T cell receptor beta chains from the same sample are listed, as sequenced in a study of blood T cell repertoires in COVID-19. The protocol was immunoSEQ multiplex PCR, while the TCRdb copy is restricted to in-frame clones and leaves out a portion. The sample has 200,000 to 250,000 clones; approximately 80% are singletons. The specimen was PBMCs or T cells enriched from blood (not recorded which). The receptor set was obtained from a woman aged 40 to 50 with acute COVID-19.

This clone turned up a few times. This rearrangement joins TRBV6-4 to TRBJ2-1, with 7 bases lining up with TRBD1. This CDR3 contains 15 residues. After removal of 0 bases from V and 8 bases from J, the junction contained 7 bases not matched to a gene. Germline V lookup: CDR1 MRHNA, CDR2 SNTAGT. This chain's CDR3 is CASSDSGTEADEQFF. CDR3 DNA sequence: TGTGCCAGCAGTGACTCGGGGACAGAAGCCGATGAGCAGTTCTTC.

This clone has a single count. Written as DNA, the CDR3 is TGTGCCAGCTGGCCAAGCGGAGCCGGCACTGAAGCTTTCTTT. Translated, it gives CASWPSGAGTEAFF. The V call is TRBV28, the J call TRBJ1-1; D is undetermined. From germline, CDR1 is MDHEN and CDR2 SYDVKM. The CDR3 length is 14 residues. The V and J ends lost 8 bases and 4 bases respectively, with 17 bases between them.

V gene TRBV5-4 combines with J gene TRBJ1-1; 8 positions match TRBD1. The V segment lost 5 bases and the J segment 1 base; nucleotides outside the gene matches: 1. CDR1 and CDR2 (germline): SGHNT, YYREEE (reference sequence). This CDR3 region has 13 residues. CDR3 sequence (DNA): TGTGCCAGCAGAGGACAGGGGAACACTGAAGCTTTCTTT. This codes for CASRGQGNTEAFF.

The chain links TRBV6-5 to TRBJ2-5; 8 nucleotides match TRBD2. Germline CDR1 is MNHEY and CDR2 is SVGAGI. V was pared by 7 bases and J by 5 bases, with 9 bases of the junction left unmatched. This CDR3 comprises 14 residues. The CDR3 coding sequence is TGTGCCAGCACCGATAGCGGGGCGCGGGAGACCCAGTACTTC. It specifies CASTDSGARETQYF.

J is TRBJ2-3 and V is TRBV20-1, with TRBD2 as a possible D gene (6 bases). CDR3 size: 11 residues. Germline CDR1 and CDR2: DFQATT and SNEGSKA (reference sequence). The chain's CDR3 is CRGGSTDTQYF. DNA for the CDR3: TGCAGGGGGGGTAGCACAGATACGCAGTATTTT.

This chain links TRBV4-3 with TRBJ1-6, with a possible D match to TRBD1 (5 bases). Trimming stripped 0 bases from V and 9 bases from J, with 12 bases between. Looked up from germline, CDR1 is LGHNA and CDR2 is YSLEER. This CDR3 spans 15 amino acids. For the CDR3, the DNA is TGCGCCAGCAGCCAAGATAGAAGGGGAGGTTCACCCCTCCACTTT. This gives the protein CASSQDRRGGSPLHF.

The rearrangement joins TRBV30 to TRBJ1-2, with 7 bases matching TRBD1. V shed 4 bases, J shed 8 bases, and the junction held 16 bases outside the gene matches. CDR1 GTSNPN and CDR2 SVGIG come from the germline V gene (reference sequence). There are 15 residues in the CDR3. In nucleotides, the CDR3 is TGTGCCTGGAATCACTTGAAGGGGGCGAGAGGGGGCTACACCTTC. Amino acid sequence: CAWNHLKGARGGYTF.

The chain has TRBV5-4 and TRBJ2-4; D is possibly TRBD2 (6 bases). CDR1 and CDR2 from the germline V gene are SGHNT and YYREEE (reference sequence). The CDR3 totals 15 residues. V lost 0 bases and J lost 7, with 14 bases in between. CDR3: CASSLGPWRDNIQYF. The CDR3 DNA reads TGTGCCAGCAGCTTGGGGCCTTGGAGGGATAACATTCAGTACTTC.

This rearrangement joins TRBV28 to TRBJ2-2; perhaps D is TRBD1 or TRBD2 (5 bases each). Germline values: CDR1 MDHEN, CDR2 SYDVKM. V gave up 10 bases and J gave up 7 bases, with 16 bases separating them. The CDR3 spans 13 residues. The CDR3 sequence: CATRVEAGGELFF. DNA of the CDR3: TGTGCCACCAGGGTGGAGGCGGGCGGGGAGCTGTTTTTT.

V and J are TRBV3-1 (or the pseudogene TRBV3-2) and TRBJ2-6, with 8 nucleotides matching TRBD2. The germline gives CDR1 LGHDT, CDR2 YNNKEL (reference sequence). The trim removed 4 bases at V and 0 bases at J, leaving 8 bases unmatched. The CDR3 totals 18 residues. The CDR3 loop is CASSPGGSPYSGANVLTF. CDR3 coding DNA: TGTGCCAGCAGCCCGGGGGGGAGTCCCTACTCTGGGGCCAACGTCCTGACTTTC.

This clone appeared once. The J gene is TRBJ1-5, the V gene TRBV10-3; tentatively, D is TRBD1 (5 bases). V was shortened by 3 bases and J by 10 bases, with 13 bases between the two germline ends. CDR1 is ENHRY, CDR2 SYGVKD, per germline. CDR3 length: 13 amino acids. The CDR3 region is CAISETGGAPQHF. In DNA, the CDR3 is TGTGCCATCAGTGAAACAGGAGGGGCCCCCCAGCATTTT.

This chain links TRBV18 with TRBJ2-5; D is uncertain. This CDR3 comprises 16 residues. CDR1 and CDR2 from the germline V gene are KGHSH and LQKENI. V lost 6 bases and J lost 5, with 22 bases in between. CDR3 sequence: CASSPGAPGSGETQYF. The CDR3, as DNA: TGTGCCAGCTCCCCCGGTGCGCCCGGGTCCGGGGAGACCCAGTACTTC.

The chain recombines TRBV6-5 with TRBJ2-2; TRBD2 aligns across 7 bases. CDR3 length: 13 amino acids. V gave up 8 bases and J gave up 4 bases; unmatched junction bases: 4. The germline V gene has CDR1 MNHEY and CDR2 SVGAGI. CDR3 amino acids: CASRGVGTGELFF. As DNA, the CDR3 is TGTGCCAGCCGGGGGGTGGGCACCGGGGAGCTGTTTTTT.

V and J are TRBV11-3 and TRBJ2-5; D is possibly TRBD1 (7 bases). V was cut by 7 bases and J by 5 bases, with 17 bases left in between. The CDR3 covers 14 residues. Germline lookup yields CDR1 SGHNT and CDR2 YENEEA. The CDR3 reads CASTPGGQVETQYF. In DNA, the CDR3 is TGTGCCAGCACCCCAGGGGGGCAGGTGGAGACCCAGTACTTC.

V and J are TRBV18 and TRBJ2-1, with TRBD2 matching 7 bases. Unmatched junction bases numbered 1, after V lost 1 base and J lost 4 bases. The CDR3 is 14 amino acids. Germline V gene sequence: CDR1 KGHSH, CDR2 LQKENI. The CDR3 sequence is CASSPRAGYNEQFF. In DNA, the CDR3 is TGTGCCAGCTCACCACGAGCGGGGTACAATGAGCAGTTCTTC.

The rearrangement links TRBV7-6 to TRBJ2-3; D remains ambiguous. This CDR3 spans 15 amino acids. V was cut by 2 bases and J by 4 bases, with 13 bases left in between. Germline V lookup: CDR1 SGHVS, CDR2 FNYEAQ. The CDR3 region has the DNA TGTGCCAGCAGCTTATCCCCGACTGTAGCAGATACGCAGTATTTT. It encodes CASSLSPTVADTQYF.

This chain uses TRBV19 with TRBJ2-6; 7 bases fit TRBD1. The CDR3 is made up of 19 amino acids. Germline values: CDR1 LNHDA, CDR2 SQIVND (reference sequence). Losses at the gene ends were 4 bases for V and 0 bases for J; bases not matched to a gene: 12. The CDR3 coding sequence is TGTGCCAGTAGTACGAGTTTAGGGACAGTTAGCTCTGGGGCCAACGTCCTGACTTTC. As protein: CASSTSLGTVSSGANVLTF.